These 9 T cell receptor beta chains originate from one sample sequenced in a study of blood T cell repertoires in COVID-19. Sequencing was performed with immunoSEQ multiplex PCR; in TCRdb, only in-frame clones are kept and a portion is missing. This sample carries approximately 230,000 clones, approximately 84% of them seen once, and the ten largest clones take 15%. The material sequenced was PBMCs or T cells enriched from blood (not recorded which). The origin of the receptors is a man between 40 and 49 years old who had recovered from COVID-19.

J is TRBJ2-7 and V is TRBV6-5, with 9 bases fitting TRBD2. With V trimmed by 5 bases and J by 5 bases, 7 bases remained unmatched. Germline assignment: CDR1 MNHEY and CDR2 SVGAGI. The CDR3 is 14 residues long. In nucleotides, the CDR3 is TGTGCCAGCAGTCGTCTAGCGGGAAACCACGAGCAGTACTTC. It yields the protein CASSRLAGNHEQYF.

This clone was seen once. The chain has TRBV6-5 and TRBJ2-7; D may be TRBD1 (6 bases). Germline-derived CDR1 and CDR2 are MNHEY and SVGAGI. The CDR3 spans 15 residues. V lost 6 bases and J 3 bases, leaving 18 bases between the germline ends. The CDR3 nucleotides read TGTGCCAGCAGCCGGACAGCCCAAAATCGCTACGAGCAGTACTTC. This encodes CASSRTAQNRYEQYF.

This chain uses TRBV7-2 with TRBJ2-7; maybe TRBD1 (6 bases). The CDR3 runs 14 residues. CDR1 SGHTA and CDR2 FQGNSA come from the germline V gene. Trimming pared 7 bases from V and 1 base from J, leaving 14 bases between. Here the CDR3 DNA reads TGTGCCAGCAACCGGGACACAACATCCTACGAGCAGTACTTC. Translated: CASNRDTTSYEQYF.

The chain joins TRBV30 to TRBJ1-5, with a tentative D call TRBD1 (6 bases). The CDR3 consists of 13 residues. The V gene's germline CDR1 is GTSNPN and CDR2 SVGIG (reference sequence). V gave up 5 bases and J gave up 7 bases, with 15 bases separating them. CDR3 amino acids: CAWDGGLGQPQHF. The CDR3 DNA reads as TGTGCCTGGGACGGGGGGCTAGGACAGCCCCAGCATTTT.

This chain connects TRBV7-6 to TRBJ1-1, with D possibly being TRBD1 (6 bases). The CDR3 covers 13 residues. V lost 5 bases and J 2 bases, leaving 9 bases between the germline ends. Germline V CDR1 and CDR2: SGHVS, FNYEAQ. CDR3 loop: CASSRDTNTEAFF. CDR3 bases: TGTGCCAGCAGCCGGGACACAAACACTGAAGCTTTCTTT.

The rearrangement links TRBV18 to TRBJ2-7, with a tentative D call TRBD1 (6 bases). V lost 3 bases and J 3 bases, leaving 9 bases between the germline ends. This CDR3 is 13 amino acids long. Germline CDR1 is KGHSH and CDR2 is LQKENI. The CDR3 nucleotides read TGTGCCAGCTCACCGCCAGGGGACTACGAGCAGTACTTC. Translation gives CASSPPGDYEQYF.

The rearrangement uses TRBV6-5 and TRBJ1-1, with 10 bases identical to TRBD1. The CDR3 totals 15 residues. Germline-derived CDR1 and CDR2 are MNHEY and SVGAGI. The V and J ends lost 7 bases and 5 bases, in that order; junction bases with no gene match: 10. The DNA for the CDR3 is TGTGCCAGCACCCATCCGGGACAGGGGAGAACTGAAGCTTTCTTT. Amino acids: CASTHPGQGRTEAFF.

This clone has a single count. The chain employs TRBV27 and TRBJ1-5, with a weak D call TRBD1 (6 bases). CDR1 MNHEY and CDR2 SMNVEV come from the germline V gene (reference sequence). Trimming shortened V by 5 bases and J by 2 bases, and 10 bases separated the two germline ends. This CDR3 is built from 14 residues. The CDR3 region is CASSPSGGNQPQHF. CDR3 nucleotides: TGTGCCAGCAGTCCCTCAGGGGGCAATCAGCCCCAGCATTTT.

The CDR3: CASSLNGEAFF. DNA of the CDR3: TGTGCCAGCAGCTTAAACGGTGAAGCTTTCTTT. The chain combines TRBV11-2 with TRBJ1-1, with D hard to call. V lost 2 bases, J lost 7 bases, and 5 bases lay in between. Germline lookup yields CDR1 SGHAT and CDR2 FQNNGV. The CDR3 length is 11 residues.